This T cell receptor beta chain was obtained from a study of control samples from healthy donors and cancer patients. Generated by immunoSEQ multiplex PCR, the TCRdb table keeps only in-frame clones and is missing some. Of around 100,000 clones listed, about 89% are singletons. The V end lost 1 base, the J end lost 1 base, and 11 bases lay between the germline ends. CDR3 length: 15 residues. The germline V gene has CDR1 MNHNS and CDR2 SASEGT. The gene calls are TRBV6-1 and TRBJ2-7; D possibly corresponds to TRBD1 (5 bases). The TCR sequence derives from a man in his sixties with lung cancer. The sample consisted of PBMCs. The CDR3 here is CASSEVGQGSYEQYF. The CDR3 DNA reads TGTGCCAGCAGTGAAGTGGGGCAGGGATCCTACGAGCAGTACTTC.